The clone carrying this TCR beta chain appeared a few times. The data derive from a study of cytomegalovirus exposure and HLA in healthy donors. Germline V gene lookup returns CDR1 KGHSH and CDR2 LQKENI. Trimming took 6 bases from V and 1 from J; bases not matched to a gene: 12. The CDR3 consists of 17 residues. Assay used: immunoSEQ multiplex PCR; TCRdb lists only in-frame clones, some missing. The sample has approximately 200,000 clones; roughly 77% are singletons. This chain uses TRBV18 with TRBJ1-5, with 7 nucleotides matching TRBD1. Sequenced material: PBMCs. This receptor was obtained from a woman aged 25 to 45 in good health and CMV-seronegative. DNA of the CDR3: TGTGCCAGCTCCCAATCCCCCCCAGGGGGAAGCAATCAGCCCCAGCATTTT. Translated, it gives CASSQSPPGGSNQPQHF. Supplemented by reference TRBV18 and TRBJ1-5, the full variable domain reads NAGVMQNPRHLVRRRGQEARLRCSPMKGHSHVYWYRQLPEEGLKFMVYLQKENIIDESGMPKERFSAEFPKEGPSILRIQQVVRGDSAAYFCASSQSPPGGSNQPQHFGDGTRLSIL.